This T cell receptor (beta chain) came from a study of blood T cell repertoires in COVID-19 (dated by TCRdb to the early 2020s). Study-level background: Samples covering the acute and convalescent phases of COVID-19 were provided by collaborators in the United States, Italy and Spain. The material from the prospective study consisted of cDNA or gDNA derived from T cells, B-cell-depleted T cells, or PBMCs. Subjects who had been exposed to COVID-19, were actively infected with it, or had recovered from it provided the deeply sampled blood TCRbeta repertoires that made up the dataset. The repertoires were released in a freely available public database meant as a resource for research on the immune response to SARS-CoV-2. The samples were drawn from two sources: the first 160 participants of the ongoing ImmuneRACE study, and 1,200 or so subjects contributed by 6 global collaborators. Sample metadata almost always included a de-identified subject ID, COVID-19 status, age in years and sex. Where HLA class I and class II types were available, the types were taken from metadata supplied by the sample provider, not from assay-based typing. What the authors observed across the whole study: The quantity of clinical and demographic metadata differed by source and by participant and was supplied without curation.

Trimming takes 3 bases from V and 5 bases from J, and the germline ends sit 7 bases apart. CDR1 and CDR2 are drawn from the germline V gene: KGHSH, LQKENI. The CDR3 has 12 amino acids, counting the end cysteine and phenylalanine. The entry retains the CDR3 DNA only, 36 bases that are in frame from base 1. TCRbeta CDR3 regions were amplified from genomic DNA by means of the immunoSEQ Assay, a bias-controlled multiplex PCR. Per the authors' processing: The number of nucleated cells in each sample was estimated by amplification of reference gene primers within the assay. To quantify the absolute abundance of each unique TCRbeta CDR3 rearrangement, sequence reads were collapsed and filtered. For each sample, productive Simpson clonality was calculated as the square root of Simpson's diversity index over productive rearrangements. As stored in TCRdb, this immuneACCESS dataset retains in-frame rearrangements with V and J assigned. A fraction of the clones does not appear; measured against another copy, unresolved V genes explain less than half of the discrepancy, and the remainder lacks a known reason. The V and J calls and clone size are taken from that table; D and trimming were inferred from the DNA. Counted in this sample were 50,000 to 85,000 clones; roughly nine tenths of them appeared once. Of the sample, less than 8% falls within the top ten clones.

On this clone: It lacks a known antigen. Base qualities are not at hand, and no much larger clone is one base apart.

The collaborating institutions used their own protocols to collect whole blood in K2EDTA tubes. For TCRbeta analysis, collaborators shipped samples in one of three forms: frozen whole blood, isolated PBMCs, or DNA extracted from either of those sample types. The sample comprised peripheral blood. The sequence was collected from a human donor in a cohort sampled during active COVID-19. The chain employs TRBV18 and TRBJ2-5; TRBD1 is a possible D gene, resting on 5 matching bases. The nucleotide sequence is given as TGTGCCAGCTCACCGTCAGGGGAGACCCAGTACTTC. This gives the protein CASSPSGETQYF.